This T cell receptor beta chain was obtained from a study of cytomegalovirus exposure and HLA in healthy donors. On the study more broadly: Within an early data release were 65 million to 90 million unique TCRs drawn from HLA-typed donors.

In this sample, this clone turned up a few times. No antigen is known for it. This CDR3 region has 14 residues. V gave up 2 bases and J gave up 5 bases, with 12 bases separating them. CDR1 is MGHDK, CDR2 SYGVNS, per germline. A multiplex PCR was run with 60 Vbeta primers and 13 Jbeta primers. TCRdb's copy holds only in-frame clones and misses some; the assay was immunoSEQ multiplex PCR. The sample shows about 100,000 clones, less than 80% of them seen only once. Findings and caveats of the study: An analysis was carried out later, and it reportedly showed fewer N-insertions in an Asian-associated ancestry cluster than the roughly 700-donor mean. With high specificity and sensitivity, the classifier reportedly diagnosed cytomegalovirus status. Investigators reported under 200 TCR beta chains as tied to cytomegalovirus.

This TCR was recovered from a man aged 25-45 years in good health and CMV-seropositive. Sequenced sample: PBMCs. The chain combines TRBV25-1 with TRBJ1-1; D is ambiguous. The CDR3 sequence: CASSEGRVGTEAFF. The CDR3 nucleotides are TGTGCCAGCAGTGAAGGGCGGGTTGGGACTGAAGCTTTCTTT.